This paragraph covers one T cell receptor beta chain sequence. The antigen is not known. Sequenced by immunoSEQ multiplex PCR; TCRdb stores in-frame clones only, minus some. The sample gives roughly 110,000 clones, around 93% of which show up once; roughly 1.2% is in the top ten. The record originates from a study of OX40 agonist ivuxolimab in advanced cancers. Overall study results and limits: At doses 0.1 to 3.0 mg/kg, CD4+ and CD8+ clones expanded.

Here the sequenced sample was CD4+ or CD8+ T cells sorted from blood, taken in a trial of the OX40 agonist ivuxolimab. The sequence was obtained from an adult with an advanced solid tumor such as melanoma, head and neck, liver or kidney cancer.

For the CDR3, the DNA is TGTGCCAGCTGGTCCGGGACTCAGAGCTCCTACAATGAGCAGTTCTTC. This sequence encodes CASWSGTQSSYNEQFF. The rearrangement links TRBV2 to TRBJ2-1; possibly TRBD2 for D (6 bases). Germline V gives CDR1 SNHLY, CDR2 FYNNEI. This CDR3 has 16 residues. Trimming pared 8 bases from V and 0 bases from J, leaving 17 bases between.